A single sample is the source of the 3 T cell receptor beta chains below, sequenced in a study of cytomegalovirus exposure and HLA in healthy donors. The PCR employed 60 Vbeta primers together with 13 Jbeta primers. TCRdb's table, derived via immunoSEQ multiplex PCR, lists solely in-frame clones and lacks some. The sample table sets out roughly 27,000 clones. The sequencing sample was made of PBMCs. The source of these receptors is a young man in good health and CMV-seronegative.

J is TRBJ2-1 and V is TRBV28; 7 bases are shared with TRBD2. The trim removed 8 bases at V and 1 base at J, leaving 5 bases unmatched. This CDR3 region has 14 residues. CDR1 is MDHEN and CDR2 is SYDVKM in the germline V gene. The CDR3 reads CASREAASYNEQFF. The CDR3 DNA is TGTGCCAGCCGGGAGGCGGCATCCTACAATGAGCAGTTCTTC.

The rearrangement links TRBV11-2 to TRBJ2-3; D is ambiguous. This CDR3 contains 13 residues. Trimming removed 3 bases at V and 3 bases at J, with 7 bases between. CDR1 is SGHAT and CDR2 is FQNNGV in the germline V gene. The CDR3 region has the DNA TGTGCCAGCAGCTTGACTCGAACAGATACGCAGTATTTT. Translating gives CASSLTRTDTQYF.

The V and J genes are TRBV19 and TRBJ1-1; 7 nucleotides align to TRBD1. The CDR3 runs to 21 residues. From germline, CDR1 is LNHDA and CDR2 SQIVND (reference sequence). Trimming took 3 bases from V and 3 from J; bases not matched to a gene: 25. CDR3 nucleotides: TGTGCCAGTAGTATGTGGGGGAGATATCAGGGGGAGACCCTACCTGACACTGAAGCTTTCTTT. Its protein product is CASSMWGRYQGETLPDTEAFF.